The 20 T cell receptor beta chains below were found in one sample sequenced in a study of blood T cell repertoires in COVID-19. Using immunoSEQ multiplex PCR, the repertoire was profiled, and TCRdb retains in-frame clones only, with some absent. The sample records tens of thousands of clones, around 92% being singletons. The sample comprised peripheral blood. The receptors come from a human donor with active COVID-19. The donor label of this sample is uncertain.

The V call is TRBV5-4, the J call TRBJ2-7; 7 nucleotides line up with TRBD2. Germline V gene lookup returns CDR1 SGHNT and CDR2 YYREEE (reference sequence). The junction had 13 bases not matched to a gene; V was cut back by 4 bases and J by 6 bases. The CDR3 runs to 15 residues. Written as DNA, the CDR3 is TGTGCCAGCAGCACGCGGACCGGGACTACAAGCGAGCAGTACTTC. Its translation: CASSTRTGTTSEQYF.

The chain is built from TRBV11-3 and TRBJ2-7; D is possibly TRBD2 (5 bases). The CDR3 runs 12 residues. CDR1 SGHNT and CDR2 YENEEA come from the germline V gene. V was cut by 5 bases and J by 3 bases, with 8 bases left in between. The CDR3: CASSPRDYEQYF. Written as DNA, the CDR3 is TGTGCCAGCAGCCCCCGGGACTACGAGCAGTACTTC.

The chain has TRBV3-1 (or the pseudogene TRBV3-2) and TRBJ1-5, with 12 bases matching TRBD1. J lost 7 bases, V lost 0 bases, and 4 bases had no gene match. The germline V gene encodes CDR1 LGHDT and CDR2 YNNKEL (reference sequence). This CDR3 has 16 residues. The CDR3 DNA reads as TGTGCCAGCAGCCAAGAGAGTGGGACAGGGGGCCAGCCCCAGCATTTT. This encodes CASSQESGTGGQPQHF.

The gene calls are TRBV6-4 and TRBJ1-4; no definite D call. Germline V gene data show CDR1 as MRHNA and CDR2 as SNTAGT. V dropped 0 bases and J dropped 6 bases, with 17 bases sitting between them. This CDR3 has 17 amino acids. The CDR3 DNA sequence: TGTGCCAGCAGTGACTCGGGTTTGGGGAGGTCGGATGAAAAACTGTTTTTT. Its translation: CASSDSGLGRSDEKLFF.

The V gene is TRBV4-1, the J gene TRBJ1-5, with D unclear. There are 15 residues in the CDR3. V gave up 0 bases and J gave up 0 bases, with 6 bases separating them. Germline V gene lookup returns CDR1 MGHRA and CDR2 YSYEKL. This CDR3 is CASSQEQYSNQPQHF. DNA for the CDR3: TGCGCCAGCAGCCAAGAACAGTATAGCAATCAGCCCCAGCATTTT.

The chain carries TRBV30 and TRBJ2-3; 10 bases match TRBD1. CDR3 length: 15 residues. Germline trimming cut 3 bases from V and 4 bases from J; bases unmatched to any gene: 7. CDR1 and CDR2 from the germline V gene are GTSNPN and SVGIG (reference sequence). The CDR3 loop is CAWSEGGQGSDTQYF. The DNA of the CDR3 is TGTGCCTGGAGCGAGGGGGGACAGGGGTCAGATACGCAGTATTTT.

This chain joins TRBV10-3 and TRBJ2-2; the D gene is possibly TRBD1 (6 bases). Germline CDR1 reads ENHRY; CDR2 reads SYGVKD. V was pared by 4 bases and J by 6 bases, with 12 bases between. This CDR3 is built from 14 residues. CDR3 nucleotide sequence: TGTGCCATCAGTGGGTCCGGACAGCCCGGGGAGCTGTTTTTT. It specifies CAISGSGQPGELFF.

This chain joins TRBV28 and TRBJ1-5, with D hard to call. Per the germline V gene, CDR1 is MDHEN and CDR2 is SYDVKM. V was clipped by 5 bases and J by 2 bases, with 10 bases between them. This CDR3 has 14 amino acids. The CDR3 coding sequence is TGTGCCAGCAGTCTCCCGGTTGGCAATCAGCCCCAGCATTTT. Its protein is CASSLPVGNQPQHF.

Only a few counts were recorded for this clone. The V call is TRBV5-1, the J call TRBJ1-4; 12 bases are a match to TRBD1. This CDR3 region has 15 residues. With 4 bases clipped from V and 8 bases from J, the junction kept 6 bases outside the gene matches. Germline CDR1 SGHRS, CDR2 YFSETQ. The CDR3 DNA sequence: TGCGCCAGCAGCGTTACGGGACAGGGGGCCGAAAAACTGTTTTTT. The encoded protein is CASSVTGQGAEKLFF.

This chain connects TRBV7-2 to TRBJ1-4; 8 bases map to TRBD1. The CDR3 spans 14 residues. The germline V gene encodes CDR1 SGHTA and CDR2 FQGNSA. V lost 5 bases, J lost 7 bases, and 6 bases stayed unmatched. The CDR3 DNA is TGTGCCAGCAGCCCAACAGGGGGGGTTGAAAAACTGTTTTTT. Protein sequence: CASSPTGGVEKLFF.

The chain couples TRBV24-1 to TRBJ2-3, with TRBD2 as a possible D gene (5 bases). This CDR3 region has 16 residues. Per germline, CDR1 KGHDR and CDR2 SFDVKD. V lost 2 bases and J lost 1, with 12 bases in between. The DNA of the CDR3 is TGTGCCACCAGTGATTCTGTAGCCGGGGGCACAGATACGCAGTATTTT. This codes for CATSDSVAGGTDTQYF.

The V and J genes are TRBV19 and TRBJ1-5, with D maybe TRBD1 (5 bases). V was clipped by 5 bases and J by 3 bases, with 14 bases between them. Germline values: CDR1 LNHDA, CDR2 SQIVND (reference sequence). The CDR3 totals 15 residues. For the CDR3, the DNA is TGTGCCAGTAGTTCCGACAGTTCCCCCAATCAGCCCCAGCATTTT. Translated: CASSSDSSPNQPQHF.

V gene TRBV11-2 combines with J gene TRBJ1-4; 9 bases map to TRBD1. The germline V gene has CDR1 SGHAT and CDR2 FQNNGV. V shed 5 bases, J shed 8 bases, and the junction held 9 bases outside the gene matches. The CDR3 consists of 15 residues. The CDR3 loop reads CASSRTGTGPEKLFF. Here the CDR3 DNA reads TGTGCCAGCAGCCGTACCGGGACAGGGCCCGAAAAACTGTTTTTT.

The chain recombines TRBV2 with TRBJ2-1; no firm D call. Germline CDR1 SNHLY, CDR2 FYNNEI. The CDR3 extends over 10 amino acids. The V end was cut by 7 bases, the J end by 9 bases, with 7 bases between. This CDR3 is CASKRIEQFF. The CDR3 region has the DNA TGTGCCAGCAAGAGAATTGAGCAGTTCTTC. Supplemented by reference TRBV2 and TRBJ2-1, the full variable domain reads EPEVTQTPSHQVTQMGQEVILRCVPISNHLYFYWYRQILGQKVEFLVSFYNNEISEKSEIFDDQFSVERPDGSNFTLKIRSTKLEDSAMYFCASKRIEQFFGPGTRLTVL.

This chain connects TRBV3-1 (or the pseudogene TRBV3-2) to TRBJ1-6; D is unresolved. Germline V gene data show CDR1 as LGHDT and CDR2 as YNNKEL (reference sequence). The CDR3 totals 15 residues. Trimming removed 4 bases at V and 4 bases at J, with 11 bases between. For the CDR3, the DNA is TGTGCCAGCAGCCCCTACAGCGGATATAATTCACCCCTCCACTTT. It translates to CASSPYSGYNSPLHF.

The rearrangement links TRBV4-3 to TRBJ1-5; D perhaps matches TRBD1 (6 bases). This CDR3 is built from 16 residues. The germline gives CDR1 LGHNA, CDR2 YSLEER. The V gene lost 1 base and the J gene lost 1 base, with 11 bases spanning the gap. In DNA form, the CDR3 reads TGCGCCAGCAGCCAAGTTCCAGGGGCCAGCAATCAGCCCCAGCATTTT. Translating gives CASSQVPGASNQPQHF.

This chain uses TRBV24-1 with TRBJ1-1; 7 bases agree with TRBD1. The germline V gene encodes CDR1 KGHDR and CDR2 SFDVKD. J gave up 3 bases and V 3 bases, and 6 bases lay outside the gene matches. The CDR3 has 15 amino acids. CDR3: CATSDPRQGDTEAFF. The CDR3 coding sequence is TGTGCCACCAGTGATCCCCGACAGGGAGACACTGAAGCTTTCTTT.

The rearrangement uses TRBV15 and TRBJ2-1, with 8 positions matching TRBD2. The CDR3 spans 13 residues. The germline V gene has CDR1 LNHNV and CDR2 YYDKDF (reference sequence). J lost 6 bases, V lost 5 bases, and 3 bases had no gene match. The CDR3 region is CATSRLAGNEQFF. Here the CDR3 DNA reads TGTGCCACCAGCCGGCTAGCGGGCAATGAGCAGTTCTTC.

V gene TRBV18 combines with J gene TRBJ2-5, with 14 bases fitting TRBD2. Germline trimming cut 3 bases from V and 5 bases from J; bases unmatched to any gene: 5. CDR3 length: 16 residues. CDR1 is KGHSH, CDR2 LQKENI, per germline. The CDR3, as DNA: TGTGCCAGCTCACCGGGGACTAGCGGGAGTGTGGAGACCCAGTACTTC. Its protein is CASSPGTSGSVETQYF.

The CDR3 region is CASSPGLAGRSYEQYF. Written as DNA, the CDR3 is TGTGCCAGCTCACCCGGACTAGCGGGCCGTTCCTACGAGCAGTACTTC. V gene TRBV18 combines with J gene TRBJ2-7, with TRBD2 matching over 11 bases. V lost 3 bases to trimming and J lost 1 base; unmatched junction nucleotides: 5. The CDR3 runs 16 residues. The V gene's germline CDR1 is KGHSH and CDR2 LQKENI.